The rows below give T cell receptor beta chains drawn from one sample of a study of blood T cell repertoires in COVID-19. The data were produced by immunoSEQ multiplex PCR, yet TCRdb's version contains in-frame clones alone and is incomplete. The sample comprises about 79,000 clones, around 88% of which are singletons, and roughly 14% rests with the top ten. Source material: peripheral blood. These receptors were obtained from a man aged 65 to 85 with active or convalescent COVID-19. Each CDR3 is given with its conserved first and last residue. The D gene is left open where the match is weak. The size field is filled for only some rows; it gives once, few, many or a size class.

clone_size j_call d_call v_call cdr3_nt cdr3_aa
- TRBJ1-3 - TRBV19 TGTGCCAGTAGTACAGGGCACTCTGGAAACACCATATATTTT CASSTGHSGNTIYF
- TRBJ2-2 - TRBV7-2 TGTGCCAGCAGCTTAACCCGCGGCACCGGGGAGCTGTTTTTT CASSLTRGTGELFF
- TRBJ2-7 - TRBV6-5 TGTGCCAGCAGTCAAAACTACGAGCAGTACTTC CASSQNYEQYF
- TRBJ2-7 - TRBV6-2/TRBV6-3 TGTGCCAGCAGTTACAATATTGAAGGGAGTCCGGGTCTCGACGAGCAGTACTTC CASSYNIEGSPGLDEQYF
- TRBJ1-5 TRBD1 TRBV6-2/TRBV6-3 TGTGCCAGCAGCCCAGACAGGGGAGGATTAAATCAGCCCCAGCATTTT CASSPDRGGLNQPQHF
- TRBJ2-7 - TRBV11-2 TGTGCCAGCAGCTTAGTGAGGAACTCCTACGAGCAGTACTTC CASSLVRNSYEQYF
once TRBJ1-3 - TRBV28 TGTGCCAGCAGTTTAGCCCACAGCTACTCTGGAAACACCATATATTTT CASSLAHSYSGNTIYF
- TRBJ1-1 TRBD1 TRBV30 TGTGCCTGGATTAGGTCCCGGGACAGGGGGCGAGGGAACACTGAAGCTTTCTTT CAWIRSRDRGRGNTEAFF
- TRBJ1-2 - TRBV10-3 TGTGCCATCAGTGACCCCGGGACACCGACTAACTATGGCTACACCTTC CAISDPGTPTNYGYTF
once TRBJ2-7 TRBD1 TRBV6-6 TGTGCCAGCAGTTACGTGGGACAGTCCTACGAGCAGTACTTC CASSYVGQSYEQYF
- TRBJ1-5 - TRBV4-1 TGCGCCAGCAGCCAAGCCGGGCAGGGAAGCAATCAGCCCCAGCATTTT CASSQAGQGSNQPQHF
- TRBJ1-1 TRBD1 TRBV27 TGTGCCAGCAGTTTAACACAATACAGGGGGCGGACTGAAGCTTTCTTT CASSLTQYRGRTEAFF
once TRBJ1-1 - TRBV9 TGTGCCAGCAGCGTAGCACAGGTAAACACTGAAGCTTTCTTT CASSVAQVNTEAFF
- TRBJ2-1 - TRBV9 TGTGCCAGCAGCGTGGGACTCACGTACAATGAGCAGTTCTTC CASSVGLTYNEQFF
- TRBJ2-7 - TRBV3-1/TRBV3-2 TGTGCCAGCAGCCAAGGAGGAGAGCAGTACTTC CASSQGGEQYF
- TRBJ2-7 - TRBV29-1 TGCAGCGTTGTAGGTGGAGGGGAGCAGTACTTC CSVVGGGEQYF
- TRBJ1-3 - TRBV7-2 TGTGCCAGCAGCAGACAGGAAGGAAACACCATATATTTT CASSRQEGNTIYF
- TRBJ2-5 TRBD1 TRBV7-2 TGTGCCAGCAGTATGACGAGGGGGCTAGGGGAGACCCAGTACTTC CASSMTRGLGETQYF
- TRBJ1-3 TRBD1 TRBV2 TGTGCCAGCAGCCGGACAGGGTCATCGGGAAACACCATATATTTT CASSRTGSSGNTIYF
once TRBJ1-2 TRBD1 TRBV19 TGTGCCAGTAGTAGGGACAGGGCCAACTATGGCTACACCTTC CASSRDRANYGYTF
- TRBJ2-5 - TRBV2 TGTGCCAGCAGCGCCCTAAGCGGAGCGTACCAAGAGACCCAGTACTTC CASSALSGAYQETQYF
- TRBJ2-7 TRBD1 TRBV19 TGTGCCAGTAGGTCCGGGACAGGGTCTTTCTACGAGCAGTACTTC CASRSGTGSFYEQYF
- TRBJ2-1 TRBD2 TRBV14 TGTGCCAGCAGCCGCCTAGCGGGAGACTACAATGAGCAGTTCTTC CASSRLAGDYNEQFF
- TRBJ1-1 - TRBV6-5 TGTGCCAGCAGGCCCGGACAGCCGAACACTGAAGCTTTCTTT CASRPGQPNTEAFF
- TRBJ2-3 - TRBV6-4 TGTGCCAGCAGTGATGGCCAGGGCGCAGATACGCAGTATTTT CASSDGQGADTQYF
- TRBJ1-3 - TRBV3-1/TRBV3-2 TGTGCCAGCAGCCAAGATCGGTTACTCTCTGGAAACACCATATATTTT CASSQDRLLSGNTIYF
- TRBJ1-6 - TRBV7-9 TGTGCCAGCAGCCCCGGCGCAGGGTATAATTCACCCCTCCACTTT CASSPGAGYNSPLHF
- TRBJ1-5 - TRBV20-1 TGCAGTGCTAGTTTCGTAAGCAATCAGCCCCAGCATTTT CSASFVSNQPQHF
- TRBJ2-3 TRBD2 TRBV3-1/TRBV3-2 TGTGCCAGTACCCAGCGGGAGACAGATACGCAGTATTTT CASTQRETDTQYF
- TRBJ1-1 - TRBV2 TGTGCCAGCGAGTCCGGGTTTAGCTTCCCTGAAGCTTTCTTT CASESGFSFPEAFF
- TRBJ1-2 - TRBV5-4 TGTGCCAGCAGCTTGCGGGGGTATTATGGCTACACCTTC CASSLRGYYGYTF
- TRBJ2-5 TRBD1 TRBV5-5 TGTGCCAGCAGCCAAGGGGGCGCTCGCGAGACCCAGTACTTC CASSQGGARETQYF
- TRBJ2-3 - TRBV7-6 TGTGCCAGCAGCCCCACGGAGAATAGCGGCCGGATCGGTACGCAGTATTTT CASSPTENSGRIGTQYF
- TRBJ2-7 - TRBV5-1 TGCGCCAGCGGCCCCGGGACTTCCTACGAGCAGTACTTC CASGPGTSYEQYF
- TRBJ2-7 - TRBV6-5 TGTGCCAGCAGTTACTCGAAGGCAGACACCCGATACGAGCAGTACTTC CASSYSKADTRYEQYF
- TRBJ2-1 - TRBV7-8 TGTGCCAGCAGCCCACCATTGGGCCTGGGTGGCTCCTACAATGAGCAGTTCTTC CASSPPLGLGGSYNEQFF
- TRBJ1-1 - TRBV15 TGTGCCACCAGCAGAGCTTCTGGACAGAACACTGAAGCTTTCTTT CATSRASGQNTEAFF
few TRBJ2-1 TRBD2 TRBV9 TGTGCCAGCAGCGAGGGACTACGTTCCTACAATGAGCAGTTCTTC CASSEGLRSYNEQFF
- TRBJ2-3 - TRBV7-2 TGTGCCAGCAGCTTCAGGCGGCAGGGCAGCACAGATACGCAGTATTTT CASSFRRQGSTDTQYF
- TRBJ2-3 TRBD2 TRBV9 TGTGCCAGCAGCGTAGCGGGAGGGTTGACAGATACGCAGTATTTT CASSVAGGLTDTQYF
- TRBJ1-2 - TRBV14 TGTGCCAGCAGCCAAGGCATGGTCCCGAGGGGCTACACCTTC CASSQGMVPRGYTF
- TRBJ1-4 - TRBV9 TGTGCCAGCAGCGTAGGGAGGACCTCGAAGCTGTTTTTT CASSVGRTSKLFF
once TRBJ1-3 - TRBV3-1/TRBV3-2 TGTGCCAGCAACCAGGCGGGGTTAGGAAACACCATATATTTT CASNQAGLGNTIYF
- TRBJ2-3 - TRBV28 TGTGCCAGCAGTTCCTACCATAGCGGAGCTAGCACAGATACGCAGTATTTT CASSSYHSGASTDTQYF
- TRBJ1-2 - TRBV18 TGTGCCAGCTCTTCCACCGGGGCTAACTATGGCTACACCTTC CASSSTGANYGYTF
- TRBJ1-2 TRBD1 TRBV28 TGTGCCAGCCATTTCACAGGGGAAGACTATGGCTACACCTTC CASHFTGEDYGYTF
- TRBJ1-1 - TRBV5-1 TGCGCCAGCAGCTTGGAACGGCAGGGGACTGAAGCTTTCTTT CASSLERQGTEAFF